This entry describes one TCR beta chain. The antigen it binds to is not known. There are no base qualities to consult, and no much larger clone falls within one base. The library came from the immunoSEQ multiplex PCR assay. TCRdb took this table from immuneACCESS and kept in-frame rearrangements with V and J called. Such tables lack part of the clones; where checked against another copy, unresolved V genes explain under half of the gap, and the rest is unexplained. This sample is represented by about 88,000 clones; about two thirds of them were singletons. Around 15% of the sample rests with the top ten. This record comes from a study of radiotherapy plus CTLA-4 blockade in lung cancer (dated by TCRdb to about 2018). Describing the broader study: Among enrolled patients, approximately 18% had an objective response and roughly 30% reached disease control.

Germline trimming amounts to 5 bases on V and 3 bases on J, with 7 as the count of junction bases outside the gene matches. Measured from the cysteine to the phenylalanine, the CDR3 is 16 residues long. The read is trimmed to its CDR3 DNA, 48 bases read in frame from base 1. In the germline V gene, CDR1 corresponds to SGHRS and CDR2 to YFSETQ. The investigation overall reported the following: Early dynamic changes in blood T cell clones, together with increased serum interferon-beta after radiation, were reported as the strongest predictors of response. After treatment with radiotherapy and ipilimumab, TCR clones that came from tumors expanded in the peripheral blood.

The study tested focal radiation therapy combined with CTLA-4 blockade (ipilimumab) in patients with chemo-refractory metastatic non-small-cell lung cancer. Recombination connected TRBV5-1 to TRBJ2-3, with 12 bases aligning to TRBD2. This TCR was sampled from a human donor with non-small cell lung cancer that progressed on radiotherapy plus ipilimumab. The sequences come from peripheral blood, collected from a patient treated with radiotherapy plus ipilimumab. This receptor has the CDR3 CASRTLAGGGTDTQYF. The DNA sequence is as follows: TGCGCCAGCAGAACACTAGCGGGAGGAGGGACAGATACGCAGTATTTT.